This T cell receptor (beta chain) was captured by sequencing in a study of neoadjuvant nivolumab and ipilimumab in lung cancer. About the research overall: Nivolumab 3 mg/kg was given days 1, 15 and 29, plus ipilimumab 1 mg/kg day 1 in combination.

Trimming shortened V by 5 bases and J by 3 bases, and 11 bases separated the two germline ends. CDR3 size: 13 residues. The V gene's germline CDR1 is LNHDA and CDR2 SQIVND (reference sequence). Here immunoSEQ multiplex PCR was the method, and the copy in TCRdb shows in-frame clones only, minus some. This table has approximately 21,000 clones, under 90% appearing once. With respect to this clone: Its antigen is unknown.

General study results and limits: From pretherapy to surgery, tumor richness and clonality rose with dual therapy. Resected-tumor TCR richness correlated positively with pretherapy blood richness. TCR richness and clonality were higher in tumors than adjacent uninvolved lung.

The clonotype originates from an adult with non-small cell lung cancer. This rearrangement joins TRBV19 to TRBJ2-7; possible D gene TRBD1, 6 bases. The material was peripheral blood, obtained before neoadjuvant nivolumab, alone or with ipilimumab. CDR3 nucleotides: TGTGCCAGTAGTCTGGACAGAAGCTACGAGCAGTACTTC. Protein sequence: CASSLDRSYEQYF. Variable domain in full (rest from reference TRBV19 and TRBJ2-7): DGGITQSPKYLFRKEGQNVTLSCEQNLNHDAMYWYRQDPGQGLRLIYYSQIVNDFQKGDIAEGYSVSREKKESFPLTVTSAQKNPTAFYLCASSLDRSYEQYFGPGTRLTVT.